At least ten counts were recorded for the clone carrying this T cell receptor (beta chain). The antigen is undetermined. The sample comes from a study of T cells in Graves' hyperthyroidism and ophthalmopathy. Hyperthyroidism of Graves' type that showed no ophthalmopathy progression within 18 months was stable. Participants, patients aged 18 to 65, had newly diagnosed hyperthyroidism with a duration under 2 months. Diagnoses used clinical symptoms, serum thyroxine and TRAb, thyroid ultrasound and orbital computed tomography. Findings of the study overall: Most thyroid clonotypes expanded above 0.001 were also detected in blood.

Per the germline V gene, CDR1 is SNHLY and CDR2 is FYNNEI. V shed 6 bases, J shed 4 bases, and the junction held 13 bases outside the gene matches. The CDR3 covers 16 residues. Amplification of TCR beta CDR3 regions used RNA as the template. The HTBI primer set drove a first-round RT-PCR of the TCR CDR3. TCRdb re-analysed the multiplex PCR reads in MiXCR, keeping a single row per CDR3 protein. The profile covers about 580,000 distinct CDR3 sequences, with under 60% appearing a single time and approximately 7.5% taken by the ten largest. V and J are TRBV2 and TRBJ1-2, with TRBD1 matching 8 bases. Sequencing used peripheral blood or thyroid tissue (not recorded which). This receptor was taken from a woman aged 18-30 years with Graves' hyperthyroidism. In DNA, the CDR3 is TGTGCCAGCAGCCGTGGACAGGGAACTACAACCTATGGCTACACCTTC. Translated, it gives CASSRGQGTTTYGYTF.